Listed here are 28 T cell receptor beta chains from one sample, sequenced in a study of shared clonotypes between healthy human individuals. Profiled with immunoSEQ multiplex PCR; TCRdb holds only in-frame clones, not every one. The table shows about 990,000 clones, with 75% to 85% occurring only once. Sequencing was done on a sample of memory CD4+ T cells from PBMCs. Subset reported: CD45RA-negative fraction. The receptor set was obtained from a young man in good health. Some clones in this sample may be carry-over from other donors' samples.

The chain carries TRBV5-4 and TRBJ1-4; D gene uncertain. This CDR3 comprises 14 residues. Between the trimmed V and J ends, which lost 3 bases and 8 bases, there was a span of 14 bases. Germline-derived CDR1 and CDR2 are SGHNT and YYREEE (reference sequence). For the CDR3, the DNA is TGTGCCAGCAGCTCCTACCAACAAGGAGAAAAACTGTTTTTT. Residues: CASSSYQQGEKLFF.

This sequence joins TRBV5-1 and TRBJ2-1; 9 bases map to TRBD1. CDR1 SGHRS and CDR2 YFSETQ come from the germline V gene. The CDR3 is 16 amino acids. The V segment lost 0 bases and the J segment 3 bases; nucleotides outside the gene matches: 4. CDR3 sequence: CASSLEGQGGYNEQFF. The CDR3 nucleotides read TGCGCCAGCAGCTTGGAGGGACAGGGTGGCTACAATGAGCAGTTCTTC.

This clone was observed many times. The CDR3: CSAYLNYGYTF. The CDR3 nucleotides read TGCAGTGCATACCTTAACTATGGCTACACCTTC. The rearrangement joins TRBV20-1 to TRBJ1-2; D is ambiguous. The CDR3 has 11 amino acids. Germline assignment: CDR1 DFQATT and CDR2 SNEGSKA (reference sequence). The V end lost 6 bases, the J end lost 1 base, and 6 bases lay between the germline ends.

The J gene is TRBJ1-5, the V gene TRBV28, with a possible D match to TRBD1 (5 bases). The CDR3 has 15 amino acids. The V gene's germline CDR1 is MDHEN and CDR2 SYDVKM. V lost 3 bases to trimming and J lost 4 bases, with 13 bases between them. CDR3 nucleotide sequence: TGTGCCAGCAGTTTCGTTGAGTGGGGGAATCAGCCCCAGCATTTT. It yields the protein CASSFVEWGNQPQHF.

The V and J genes are TRBV19 and TRBJ2-7, with a weak D call TRBD2 (6 bases). CDR3 length: 15 amino acids. Germline V CDR1 and CDR2: LNHDA, SQIVND (reference sequence). With 6 bases removed from V and 0 bases from J, the gap between germline ends came to 15 bases. CDR3 DNA: TGTGCCAGTAGGCACCGGGACTCCAGCTCCTACGAGCAGTACTTC. Translating gives CASRHRDSSSYEQYF. Full variable domain (outside the CDR3, taken from reference TRBV19 and TRBJ2-7): DGGITQSPKYLFRKEGQNVTLSCEQNLNHDAMYWYRQDPGQGLRLIYYSQIVNDFQKGDIAEGYSVSREKKESFPLTVTSAQKNPTAFYLCASRHRDSSSYEQYFGPGTRLTVT.

This clone was detected once. The rearrangement links TRBV15 to TRBJ2-6; 13 nucleotides align to TRBD2. Per germline, CDR1 LNHNV and CDR2 YYDKDF (reference sequence). V was clipped by 4 bases and J by 2 bases; unmatched bases: 5. The CDR3 sequence is 18 residues long. This CDR3 is CATSTLTSGRTGANVLTF. For the CDR3, the DNA is TGTGCCACCAGCACCCTGACTAGCGGGAGGACTGGGGCCAACGTCCTGACTTTC.

This clone has more than one count but fewer than ten. The chain recombines TRBV2 with TRBJ2-1; TRBD2 matches 14 bases. The CDR3 sequence is 17 residues long. V gave up 0 bases and J gave up 10 bases; unmatched junction bases: 8. CDR1 is SNHLY, CDR2 FYNNEI, per germline. For the CDR3, the DNA is TGTGCCAGCAGTGAAGCGACGCGACTAGCGGGAGGGTGCGAGCAGTTCTTC. It specifies CASSEATRLAGGCEQFF.

This chain connects TRBV5-1 to TRBJ1-1, with D possibly matching TRBD1 (6 bases). The germline V gene has CDR1 SGHRS and CDR2 YFSETQ. The CDR3 has 14 amino acids. Trimming took off 1 base at V and 6 bases at J, with 13 bases between the two ends. The CDR3 nucleotides are TGCGCCAGCAGCTTGCGGGGGGCGCGTGCTGAAGCTTTCTTT. Translating it yields CASSLRGARAEAFF.

Only a few counts were recorded for this clone. V is TRBV11-2 and J is TRBJ2-3; D may be TRBD1 or TRBD2 (5 bases each). The CDR3 has 16 amino acids. The V and J ends lost 4 bases and 1 base respectively, with 15 bases between them. Germline V gene sequence: CDR1 SGHAT, CDR2 FQNNGV. As DNA, the CDR3 is TGTGCCAGCAGCTCCCATGGGGGTGGCGGCACAGATACGCAGTATTTT. It codes for CASSSHGGGGTDTQYF.

V usage is TRBV7-2 and J usage is TRBJ2-1; a weak D match, TRBD1 (6 bases). The CDR3 has 14 amino acids. Germline loops: CDR1 SGHTA, CDR2 FQGNSA. Between the trimmed V and J ends, which lost 7 bases and 10 bases, there was a span of 20 bases. DNA for the CDR3: TGTGCCAGCACCCCTTCGTGGGGACAACAGGAGCAGTTCTTC. Translation gives CASTPSWGQQEQFF.

This chain connects TRBV19 to TRBJ1-1; 8 positions match TRBD1. V lost 6 bases, J lost 4 bases, and 10 bases stayed unmatched. CDR1 is LNHDA, CDR2 SQIVND, per germline (reference sequence). The length of the CDR3 is 15 residues. The CDR3 protein is CASSLIQGGSTEAFF. The CDR3 region has the DNA TGTGCCAGTAGCTTAATACAGGGGGGAAGCACTGAAGCTTTCTTT.

This rearrangement joins TRBV29-1 to TRBJ1-4, with D hard to call. The CDR3 runs 17 residues. V lost 6 bases to trimming and J lost 3 bases, with 23 bases between them. CDR1 is SQVTM and CDR2 is ANQGSEA in the germline V gene. In nucleotides, the CDR3 is TGCAGCGTACGACAACGCCCCCCGCGCGACGCTAATGAAAAACTGTTTTTT. Protein sequence: CSVRQRPPRDANEKLFF.

Concerning this clone: A single base separates this from a much larger clone, so it may be a read error. The genes are TRBV28 and TRBJ2-2, with 9 bases that match TRBD1. Germline V gene sequence: CDR1 MDHEN, CDR2 SYDVKM. Unmatched junction bases numbered 0, after V lost 4 bases and J lost 3 bases. The CDR3 length is 14 residues. The CDR3 reads CASSWDRDTGELFF. CDR3 bases: TGTGCCAGCAGTTGGGACAGGGACACCGGGGAGCTGTTTTTT.

This clone was counted a single time. This may arise from a read error, as a much more abundant clone is one base away. The rearrangement links TRBV30 to TRBJ2-7, with TRBD2 identical over 10 bases. The CDR3 covers 13 residues. From germline, CDR1 is GTSNPN and CDR2 SVGIG (reference sequence). Written as DNA, the CDR3 is TGTGCCTCCCGACTAGCGGGCTCCTACGGGCAGTACTTC. Translated, it gives CASRLAGSYGQYF.

This chain joins TRBV10-3 and TRBJ1-2, with unresolved D. The CDR3 covers 15 residues. Germline V gene lookup returns CDR1 ENHRY and CDR2 SYGVKD. The V end was cut by 8 bases, the J end by 1 base, with 17 bases between. The CDR3 is CAIGPRLEGNYGYTF. CDR3 coding DNA: TGTGCCATCGGGCCAAGACTTGAGGGTAACTATGGCTACACCTTC.

The chain joins TRBV18 to TRBJ2-1, with 7 bases that match TRBD2. CDR1 is KGHSH, CDR2 LQKENI, per germline. The CDR3 spans 12 residues. V dropped 3 bases and J dropped 12; count of bases not matched to a gene: 5. The CDR3 loop reads CASSPQLAMQFF. DNA for the CDR3: TGTGCCAGCTCACCCCAACTAGCGATGCAGTTCTTC. The full variable domain, its missing parts supplied by reference TRBV18 and TRBJ2-1, is NAGVMQNPRHLVRRRGQEARLRCSPMKGHSHVYWYRQLPEEGLKFMVYLQKENIIDESGMPKERFSAEFPKEGPSILRIQQVVRGDSAAYFCASSPQLAMQFFGPGTRLTVL.

This clone appeared a single time. The chain is built from TRBV2 and TRBJ2-2; unclear D gene. The CDR3 length is 14 residues. Per the germline V gene, CDR1 is SNHLY and CDR2 is FYNNEI. Trimming took off 9 bases at V and 4 bases at J, with 15 bases between the two ends. CDR3 amino acids: CASNLRASTGELFF. The CDR3 DNA reads as TGTGCCAGTAACCTCCGGGCGAGCACCGGGGAGCTGTTTTTT.

The table lists this clone with a few counts. CDR3 DNA sequence: TGTGCCAGCAGTGGAGACATCCAAGAGACCCAGTACTTC. Residues: CASSGDIQETQYF. The chain has TRBV2 and TRBJ2-5; D gene uncertain. Germline V gives CDR1 SNHLY, CDR2 FYNNEI. V was trimmed by 4 bases and J by 1 base, leaving 7 bases between them. This CDR3 is 13 amino acids long.

The V gene is TRBV5-1, the J gene TRBJ2-1; 9 bases agree with TRBD2. The CDR3 extends over 18 amino acids. Germline V CDR1 and CDR2: SGHRS, YFSETQ. Trimming cost V 1 base and J 4 bases; bases outside gene matches: 12. The CDR3 sequence: CASSLSRAAGGVYNEQFF. CDR3 sequence (DNA): TGCGCCAGCAGCTTGAGTCGGGCAGCGGGAGGTGTTTACAATGAGCAGTTCTTC.

This clone was counted a single time. The rearrangement uses TRBV9 and TRBJ2-7; TRBD2 matches at 7 bases. After removal of 0 bases from V and 0 bases from J, the junction contained 6 bases not matched to a gene. Per the germline V gene, CDR1 is SGDLS and CDR2 is YYNGEE. The CDR3 totals 16 residues. CDR3 residues: CASSVGLAALSYEQYF. In DNA, the CDR3 is TGTGCCAGCAGCGTAGGTCTAGCGGCCCTCTCCTACGAGCAGTACTTC.

This chain uses TRBV11-2 with TRBJ2-3, with TRBD1 identical over 7 bases. V shed 3 bases, J shed 5 bases, and the junction held 5 bases outside the gene matches. CDR3 length: 14 amino acids. The germline V gene has CDR1 SGHAT and CDR2 FQNNGV. This chain's CDR3 is CASSFQSGGDTQYF. Written as DNA, the CDR3 is TGTGCCAGCAGCTTTCAATCAGGGGGAGATACGCAGTATTTT.

J is TRBJ2-5 and V is TRBV5-4, with 10 bases identical to TRBD1. Germline V lookup: CDR1 SGHNT, CDR2 YYREEE (reference sequence). Trimming at V came to 4 bases and at J to 2 bases, leaving 14 bases not matched to a gene. The CDR3 contains 18 residues. CDR3 in DNA: TGTGCCAGCAGCGAGCCCGGGACAGGGGCCAGCCAACAAGAGACCCAGTACTTC. Translating it yields CASSEPGTGASQQETQYF.

This clone has just one count. The CDR3 DNA is TGTGCCAGCAGTAGGACGGTCCAAAATGAGCAGTTCTTC. It yields the protein CASSRTVQNEQFF. This chain links TRBV6-4 with TRBJ2-1; D is uncertain. Germline assignment: CDR1 MRHNA and CDR2 SNTAGT. This CDR3 has 13 residues. Trimming removed 5 bases from V and 7 bases from J, with 12 bases in between.

The V gene is TRBV2, the J gene TRBJ2-1; 11 nucleotides agree with TRBD2. The CDR3 length is 14 residues. V was clipped by 8 bases and J by 8 bases; unmatched bases: 8. Germline V gene lookup returns CDR1 SNHLY and CDR2 FYNNEI. CDR3 DNA: TGTGCCAGCGGTACTAGCGGGAGAAGCGATGAGCAGTTCTTC. Residues: CASGTSGRSDEQFF.

V gene TRBV7-9 combines with J gene TRBJ1-5, with 8 positions matching TRBD1. The CDR3 sequence is 16 residues long. Trimming took 1 base from V and 7 from J; bases not matched to a gene: 9. CDR1 and CDR2 (germline): SEHNR, FQNEAQ (reference sequence). The CDR3 DNA reads TGTGCCAGCAGCTTAGGAGACAGGGGCGGCTTACAGCCCCAGCATTTT. Its protein is CASSLGDRGGLQPQHF. The full variable domain, completed using reference TRBV7-9 and TRBJ1-5, is DTGVSQNPRHKITKRGQNVTFRCDPISEHNRLYWYRQTLGQGPEFLTYFQNEAQLEKSRLLSDRFSAERPKGSFSTLEIQRTEQGDSAMYLCASSLGDRGGLQPQHFGDGTRLSIL.

The gene calls are TRBV5-1 and TRBJ2-7, with 7 positions matching TRBD1. CDR1 is SGHRS and CDR2 is YFSETQ in the germline V gene. This CDR3 contains 14 residues. V gave up 3 bases and J gave up 2 bases; unmatched junction bases: 5. CDR3 nucleotide sequence: TGCGCCAGCAGCTCGTCCGGGACAGCCTACGAGCAGTACTTC. Translating gives CASSSSGTAYEQYF.

The chain has TRBV7-9 and TRBJ1-2, with D uncertain. The V and J ends lost 1 base and 0 bases respectively, with 18 bases between them. The CDR3 sequence is 18 residues long. CDR1 and CDR2 from the germline V gene are SEHNR and FQNEAQ (reference sequence). CDR3 sequence reads: CASSLVYMGRKANYGYTF. The CDR3 nucleotides are TGTGCCAGCAGCTTAGTTTACATGGGCAGGAAGGCTAACTATGGCTACACCTTC.

The chain combines TRBV11-2 with TRBJ2-5, with 7 bases aligning to TRBD1. Germline-derived CDR1 and CDR2 are SGHAT and FQNNGV. V lost 3 bases to trimming and J lost 6 bases; unmatched junction nucleotides: 7. The CDR3 has 14 amino acids. The CDR3 DNA follows: TGTGCCAGCAGCTTGACAGGGAGAGGGAAGACCCAGTACTTC. This translates into CASSLTGRGKTQYF.